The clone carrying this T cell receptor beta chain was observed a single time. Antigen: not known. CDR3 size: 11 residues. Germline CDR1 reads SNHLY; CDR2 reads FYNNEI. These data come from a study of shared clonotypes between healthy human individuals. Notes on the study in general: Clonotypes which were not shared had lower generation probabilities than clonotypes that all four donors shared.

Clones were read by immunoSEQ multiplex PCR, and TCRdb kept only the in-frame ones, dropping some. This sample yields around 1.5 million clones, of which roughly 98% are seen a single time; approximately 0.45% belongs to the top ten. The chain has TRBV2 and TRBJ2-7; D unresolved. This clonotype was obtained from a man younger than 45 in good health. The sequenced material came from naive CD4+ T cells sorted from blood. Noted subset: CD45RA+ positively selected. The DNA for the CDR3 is TGTGTCACATCAGCAATGAGTAAGCAGTACTTC. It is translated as CVTSAMSKQYF.